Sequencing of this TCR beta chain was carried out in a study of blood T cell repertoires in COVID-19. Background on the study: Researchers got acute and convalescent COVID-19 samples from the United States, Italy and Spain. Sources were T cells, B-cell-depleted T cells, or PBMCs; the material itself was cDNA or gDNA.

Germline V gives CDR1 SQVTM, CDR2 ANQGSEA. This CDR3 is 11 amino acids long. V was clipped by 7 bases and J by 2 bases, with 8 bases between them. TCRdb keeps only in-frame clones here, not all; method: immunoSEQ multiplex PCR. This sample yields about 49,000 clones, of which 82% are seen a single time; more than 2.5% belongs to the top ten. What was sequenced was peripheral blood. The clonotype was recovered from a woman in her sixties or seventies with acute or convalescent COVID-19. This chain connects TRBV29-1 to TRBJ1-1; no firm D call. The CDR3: CSASKNTEAFF. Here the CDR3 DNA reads TGCAGCGCTAGTAAAAACACTGAAGCTTTCTTT.